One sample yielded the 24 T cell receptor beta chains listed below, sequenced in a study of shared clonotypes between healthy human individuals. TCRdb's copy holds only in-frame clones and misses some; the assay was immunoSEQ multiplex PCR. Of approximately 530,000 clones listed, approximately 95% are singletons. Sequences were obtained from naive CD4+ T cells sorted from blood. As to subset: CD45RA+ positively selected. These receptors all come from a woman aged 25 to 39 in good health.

The CDR3 loop is CASSYDREPYEQYF. The CDR3 nucleotides read TGTGCCAGCAGCTACGACAGGGAGCCCTACGAGCAGTACTTC. The rearrangement joins TRBV5-4 to TRBJ2-7; TRBD1 agrees at 7 bases. The CDR3 extends over 14 amino acids. V shed 3 bases, J shed 2 bases, and the junction held 5 bases outside the gene matches. The germline gives CDR1 SGHNT, CDR2 YYREEE (reference sequence).

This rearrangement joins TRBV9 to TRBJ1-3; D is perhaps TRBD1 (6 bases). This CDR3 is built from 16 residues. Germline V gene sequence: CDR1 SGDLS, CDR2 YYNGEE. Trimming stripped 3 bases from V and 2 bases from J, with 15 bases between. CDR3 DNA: TGTGCCAGCAGCGCTCCAGGGGTGGGGCCTGGAAACACCATATATTTT. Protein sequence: CASSAPGVGPGNTIYF.

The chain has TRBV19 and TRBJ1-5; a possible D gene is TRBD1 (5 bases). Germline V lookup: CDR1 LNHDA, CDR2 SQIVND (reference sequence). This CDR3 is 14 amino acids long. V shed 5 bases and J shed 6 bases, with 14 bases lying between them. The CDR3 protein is CASSSDSLFQPQHF. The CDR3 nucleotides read TGTGCCAGTAGTTCAGACAGTTTGTTTCAGCCCCAGCATTTT.

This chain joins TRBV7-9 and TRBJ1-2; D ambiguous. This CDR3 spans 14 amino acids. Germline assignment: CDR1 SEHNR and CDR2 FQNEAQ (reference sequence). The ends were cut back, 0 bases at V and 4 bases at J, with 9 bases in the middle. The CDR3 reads CASSLASGSYGYTF. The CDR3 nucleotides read TGTGCCAGCAGCTTAGCGTCGGGAAGCTATGGCTACACCTTC. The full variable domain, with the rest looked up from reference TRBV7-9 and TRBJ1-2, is DTGVSQNPRHKITKRGQNVTFRCDPISEHNRLYWYRQTLGQGPEFLTYFQNEAQLEKSRLLSDRFSAERPKGSFSTLEIQRTEQGDSAMYLCASSLASGSYGYTFGSGTRLTVV.

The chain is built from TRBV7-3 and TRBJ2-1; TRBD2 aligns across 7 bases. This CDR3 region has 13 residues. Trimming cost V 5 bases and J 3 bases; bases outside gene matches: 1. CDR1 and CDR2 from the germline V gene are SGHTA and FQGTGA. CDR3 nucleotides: TGTGCCAGCAGCCGGACTAGCTACAATGAGCAGTTCTTC. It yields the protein CASSRTSYNEQFF.

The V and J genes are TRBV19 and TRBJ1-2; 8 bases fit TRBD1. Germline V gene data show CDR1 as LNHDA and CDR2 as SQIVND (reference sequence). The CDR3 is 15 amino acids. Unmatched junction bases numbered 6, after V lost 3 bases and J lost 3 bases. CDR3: CASSISGQGHYGYTF. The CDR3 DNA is TGTGCCAGTAGTATCTCCGGACAGGGACACTATGGCTACACCTTC.

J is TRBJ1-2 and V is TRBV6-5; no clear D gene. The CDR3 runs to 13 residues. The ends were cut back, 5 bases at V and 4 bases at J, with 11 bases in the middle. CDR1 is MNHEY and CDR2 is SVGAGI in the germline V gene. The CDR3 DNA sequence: TGTGCCAGCAGTCGCGGCCCAGGCTATGGCTACACCTTC. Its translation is CASSRGPGYGYTF.

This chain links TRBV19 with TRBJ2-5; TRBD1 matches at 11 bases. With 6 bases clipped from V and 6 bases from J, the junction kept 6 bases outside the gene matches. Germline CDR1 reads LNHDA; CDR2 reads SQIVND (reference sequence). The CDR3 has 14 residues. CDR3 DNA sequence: TGTGCCAGTAGCGGGACAGGGGGTTGGAAGACCCAGTACTTC. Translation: CASSGTGGWKTQYF.

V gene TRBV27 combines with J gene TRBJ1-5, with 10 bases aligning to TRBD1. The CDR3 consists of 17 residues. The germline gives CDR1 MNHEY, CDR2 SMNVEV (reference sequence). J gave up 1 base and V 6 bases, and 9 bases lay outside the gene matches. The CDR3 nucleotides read TGTGCCAGCAGACGCTCGACAGGGGGCGAGAGCAATCAGCCCCAGCATTTT. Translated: CASRRSTGGESNQPQHF.

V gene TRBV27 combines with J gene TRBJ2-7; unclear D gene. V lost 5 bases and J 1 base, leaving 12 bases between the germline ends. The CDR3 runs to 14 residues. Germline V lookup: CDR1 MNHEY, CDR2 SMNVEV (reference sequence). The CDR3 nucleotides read TGTGCCAGCAGTCAGACGACCCTTTCCTACGAGCAGTACTTC. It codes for CASSQTTLSYEQYF.

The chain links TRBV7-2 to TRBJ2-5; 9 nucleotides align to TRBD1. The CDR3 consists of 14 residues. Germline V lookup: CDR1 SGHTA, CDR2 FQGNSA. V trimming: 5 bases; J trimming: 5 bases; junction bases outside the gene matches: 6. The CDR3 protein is CASSTGQGYETQYF. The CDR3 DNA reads TGTGCCAGCAGCACCGGACAGGGGTACGAGACCCAGTACTTC.

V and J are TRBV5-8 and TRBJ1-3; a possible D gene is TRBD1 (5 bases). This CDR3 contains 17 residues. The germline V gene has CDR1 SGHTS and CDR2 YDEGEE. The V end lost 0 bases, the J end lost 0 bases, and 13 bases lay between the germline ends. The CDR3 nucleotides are TGTGCCAGCAGCTTGGGGGCAGGGAGAGACTCTGGAAACACCATATATTTT. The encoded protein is CASSLGAGRDSGNTIYF.

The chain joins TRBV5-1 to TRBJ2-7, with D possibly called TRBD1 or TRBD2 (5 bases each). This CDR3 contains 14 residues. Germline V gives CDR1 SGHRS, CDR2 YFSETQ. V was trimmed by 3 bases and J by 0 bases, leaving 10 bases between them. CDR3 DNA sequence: TGCGCCAGCAGCTCCGGGACGGACTCCTACGAGCAGTACTTC. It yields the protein CASSSGTDSYEQYF.

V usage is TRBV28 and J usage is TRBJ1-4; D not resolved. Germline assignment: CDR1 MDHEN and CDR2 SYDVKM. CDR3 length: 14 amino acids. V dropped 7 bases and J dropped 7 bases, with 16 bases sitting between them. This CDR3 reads CASNPVTGVEKLFF. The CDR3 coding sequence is TGTGCCAGCAATCCGGTGACCGGTGTTGAAAAACTGTTTTTT.

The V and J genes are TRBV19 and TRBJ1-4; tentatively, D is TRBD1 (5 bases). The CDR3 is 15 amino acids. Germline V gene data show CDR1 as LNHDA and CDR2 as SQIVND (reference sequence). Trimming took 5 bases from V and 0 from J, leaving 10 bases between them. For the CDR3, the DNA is TGTGCCAGTAGTGACCGACAGACAACTAATGAAAAACTGTTTTTT. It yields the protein CASSDRQTTNEKLFF.

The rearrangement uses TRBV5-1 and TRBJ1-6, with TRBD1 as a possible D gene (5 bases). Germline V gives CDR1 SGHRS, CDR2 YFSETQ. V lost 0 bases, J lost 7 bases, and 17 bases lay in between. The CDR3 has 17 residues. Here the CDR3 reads CASSLGWGTSGNSPLHF. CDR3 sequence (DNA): TGCGCCAGCAGCTTGGGATGGGGGACCTCCGGAAATTCACCCCTCCACTTT. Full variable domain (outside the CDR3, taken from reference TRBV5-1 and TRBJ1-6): KAGVTQTPRYLIKTRGQQVTLSCSPISGHRSVSWYQQTPGQGLQFLFEYFSETQRNKGNFPGRFSGRQFSNSRSEMNVSTLELGDSALYLCASSLGWGTSGNSPLHFGNGTRLTVT.

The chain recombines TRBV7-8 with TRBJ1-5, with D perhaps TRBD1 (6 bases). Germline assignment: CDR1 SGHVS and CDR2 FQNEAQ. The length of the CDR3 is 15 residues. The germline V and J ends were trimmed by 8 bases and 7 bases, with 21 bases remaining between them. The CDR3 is CASGKSQGLEQPQHF. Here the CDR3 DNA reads TGTGCCAGCGGAAAAAGCCAGGGGTTGGAACAGCCCCAGCATTTT. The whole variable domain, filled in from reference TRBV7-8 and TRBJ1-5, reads GAGVSQSPRYKVAKRGQDVALRCDPISGHVSLFWYQQALGQGPEFLTYFQNEAQLDKSGLPSDRFFAERPEGSVSTLKIQRTQQEDSAVYLCASGKSQGLEQPQHFGDGTRLSIL.

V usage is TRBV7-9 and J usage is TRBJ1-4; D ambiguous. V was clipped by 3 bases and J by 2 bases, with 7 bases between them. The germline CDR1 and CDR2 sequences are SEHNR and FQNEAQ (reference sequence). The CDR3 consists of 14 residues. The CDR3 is CASSFRTTNEKLFF. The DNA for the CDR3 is TGTGCCAGCAGCTTTAGGACTACTAATGAAAAACTGTTTTTT.

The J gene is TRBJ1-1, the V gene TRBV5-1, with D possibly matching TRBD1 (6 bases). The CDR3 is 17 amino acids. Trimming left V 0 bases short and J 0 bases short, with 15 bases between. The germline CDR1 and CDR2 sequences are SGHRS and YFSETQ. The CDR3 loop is CASSLDGNRALNTEAFF. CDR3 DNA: TGCGCCAGCAGCTTGGACGGGAACAGGGCATTGAACACTGAAGCTTTCTTT.

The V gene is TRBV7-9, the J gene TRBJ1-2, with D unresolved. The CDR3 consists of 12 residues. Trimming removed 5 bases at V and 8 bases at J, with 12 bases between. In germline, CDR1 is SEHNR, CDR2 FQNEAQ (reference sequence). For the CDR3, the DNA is TGTGCCAGCAGCGCGGACTCGTCAGGCTACACCTTC. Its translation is CASSADSSGYTF.

The chain's CDR3 is CASKPAPGSYEQYF. The CDR3 DNA sequence: TGTGCCAGTAAACCGGCCCCCGGGTCCTACGAGCAGTACTTC. The genes are TRBV19 and TRBJ2-7; the D is unclear. CDR3 length: 14 residues. CDR1 is LNHDA and CDR2 is SQIVND in the germline V gene (reference sequence). V was clipped by 7 bases and J by 1 base, with 14 bases between them.

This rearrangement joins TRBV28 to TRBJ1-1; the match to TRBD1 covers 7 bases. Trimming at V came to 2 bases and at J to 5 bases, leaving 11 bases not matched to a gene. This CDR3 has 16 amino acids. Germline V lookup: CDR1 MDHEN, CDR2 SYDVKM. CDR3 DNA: TGTGCCAGCAGTTTACCCTACGACAGGGCAGGGACTGAAGCTTTCTTT. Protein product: CASSLPYDRAGTEAFF.

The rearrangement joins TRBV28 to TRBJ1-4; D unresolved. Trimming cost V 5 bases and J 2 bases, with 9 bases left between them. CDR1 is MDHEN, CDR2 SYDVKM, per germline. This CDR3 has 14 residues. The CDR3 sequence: CASSPASTNEKLFF. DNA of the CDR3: TGTGCCAGCAGTCCAGCTTCTACTAATGAAAAACTGTTTTTT.

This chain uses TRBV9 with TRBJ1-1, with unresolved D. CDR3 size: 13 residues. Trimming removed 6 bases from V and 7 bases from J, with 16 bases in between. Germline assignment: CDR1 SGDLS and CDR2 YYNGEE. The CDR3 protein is CASNNPGGGEAFF. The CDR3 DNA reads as TGTGCCAGCAATAATCCGGGAGGAGGTGAAGCTTTCTTT.